Sequencing of this TCR beta chain was carried out in a study of shared clonotypes between healthy human individuals. V was clipped by 2 bases and J by 6 bases, with 13 bases between them. The CDR3 is 14 residues long. The germline CDR1 and CDR2 sequences are SQVTM and ANQGSEA. Repertoires were generated with immunoSEQ multiplex PCR, while TCRdb's copy carries only in-frame clones and drops some. The repertoire holds more than 2 million clones, with approximately 95% as singletons. The naive CD8 subset, CD45RO-negative cells positively selected for CCR7, excluded terminally differentiated effector memory CD45RA+ cells.

The source of this sequence is a young man in good health. This chain joins TRBV29-1 and TRBJ1-4; D remains ambiguous. Source material: naive CD8+ T cells sorted from blood. In nucleotides, the CDR3 is TGCAGCGTTGAACTCTTGGAGGGTTATGAAAAACTGTTTTTT. Its translation: CSVELLEGYEKLFF.